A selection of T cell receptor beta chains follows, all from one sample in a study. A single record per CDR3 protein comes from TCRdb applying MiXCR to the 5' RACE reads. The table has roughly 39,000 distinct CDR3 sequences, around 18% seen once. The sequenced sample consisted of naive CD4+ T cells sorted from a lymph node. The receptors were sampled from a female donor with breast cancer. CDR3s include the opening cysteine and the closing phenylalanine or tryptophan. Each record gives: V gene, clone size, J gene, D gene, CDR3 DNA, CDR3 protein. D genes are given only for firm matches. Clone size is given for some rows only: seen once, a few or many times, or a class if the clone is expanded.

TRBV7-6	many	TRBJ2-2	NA	TGTGCCAGCAGCCCCCAGACCGGGGAGCTGTTTTTT	CASSPQTGELFF
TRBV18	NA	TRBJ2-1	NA	TGTGCCAGCTCAGAACAGGGAGGTCCCTACAATGAGCAGTTCTTC	CASSEQGGPYNEQFF
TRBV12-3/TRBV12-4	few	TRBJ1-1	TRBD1	TGTGCCAGCAGTCCCCCTCAGTCAGGGGGCAGGAGGAACACTGAAGCTTTCTTT	CASSPPQSGGRRNTEAFF
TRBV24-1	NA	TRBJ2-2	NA	TGTGCCACCAGTGGTAAACTCGGTTGGCCCCAATCCACCGGGGAGCTGTTTTTT	CATSGKLGWPQSTGELFF
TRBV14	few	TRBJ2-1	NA	TGTGCCAGCAGCCAAGAAGGAGGGATCACCTACAATGAGCAGTTCTTC	CASSQEGGITYNEQFF
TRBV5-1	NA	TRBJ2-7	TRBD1	TGCGCCAGCAGCTTGGAACCGGACAGGGCTTTCTCTGAGCAGTACTTC	CASSLEPDRAFSEQYF
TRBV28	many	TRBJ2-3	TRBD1	TGTGCCAGCAGCCCGACCGGGACAGGGTTTATGTTGGAGACAGATACGCAGTATTTT	CASSPTGTGFMLETDTQYF
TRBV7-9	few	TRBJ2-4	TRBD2	TGTGCCAGCAGCTTAGGAGCGGGACTAGCCAAAAACATTCAGTACTTC	CASSLGAGLAKNIQYF
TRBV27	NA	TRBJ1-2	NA	TGTGCCAGCAGGTTAAGCCCGAGGGACTATGGCTACACCTTC	CASRLSPRDYGYTF
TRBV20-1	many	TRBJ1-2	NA	TGCAGTGCTAGAGATAGGCGCCCTAACTATGGCTACACCTTC	CSARDRRPNYGYTF
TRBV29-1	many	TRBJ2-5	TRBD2	TGCAGCGTAACCGGACTAGCGGGAGAGACCCAGTACTTC	CSVTGLAGETQYF
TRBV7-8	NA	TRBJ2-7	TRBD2	TGTGCCAGCAGCCAAGACAGCGGGACCTACGAGCAGTACTTC	CASSQDSGTYEQYF
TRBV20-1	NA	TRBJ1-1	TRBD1	TGCAGTGCTAGAGTACAGGGGGCATCTGAAGCTTTCTTT	CSARVQGASEAFF
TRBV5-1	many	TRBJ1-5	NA	TGCGCCAGCAGCTTGGACCTAAATCAGCCCCAGCATTTT	CASSLDLNQPQHF
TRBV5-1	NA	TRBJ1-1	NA	TGCGCCAGCAGCTTCCAGGGGCAGGATGAAGCTTTCTTT	CASSFQGQDEAFF
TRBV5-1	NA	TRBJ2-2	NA	TGCGCCAGCAGCGCGGGTCGTGCGGGGCCCGGGGAGCTGTTTTTT	CASSAGRAGPGELFF
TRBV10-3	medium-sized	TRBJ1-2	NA	TGTGCCATCAGTCAAGGAGTGAGGTTCTATGGCTACACCTTC	CAISQGVRFYGYTF
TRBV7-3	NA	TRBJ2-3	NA	TGTGCCAGCAGCTTAACTGATCGTGCTACGCAGTATTTT	CASSLTDRATQYF
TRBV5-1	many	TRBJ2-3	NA	TGCGCCAGCAGCTCTATGGACAGCTTTGACCCGCAGTATTTT	CASSSMDSFDPQYF
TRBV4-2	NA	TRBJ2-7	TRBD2	TGTGCCAGCAGCCAAGATCTGAGCGGGAGGACGATTTCCTACGAGCAGTACTTC	CASSQDLSGRTISYEQYF
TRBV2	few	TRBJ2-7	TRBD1	TGTGCCAGCAGTGGTGACCCCGGGACAGGAACCTACGAGCAGTACTTC	CASSGDPGTGTYEQYF
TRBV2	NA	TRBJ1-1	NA	TGTGCCAGCGCAAGGTCCACTGAAGCTTTCTTT	CASARSTEAFF
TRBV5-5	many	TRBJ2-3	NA	TGTGCCAGCAGCTTGGGGGAGCCAAGCACAGATACGCAGTATTTT	CASSLGEPSTDTQYF
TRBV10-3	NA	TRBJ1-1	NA	TGTGCCATCAGGGGGGTCACTGAAGCTTTCTTT	CAIRGVTEAFF
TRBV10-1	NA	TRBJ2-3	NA	TGCGCCAGCAGTGAGGTCTACCCGGAAGATACGCAGTATTTT	CASSEVYPEDTQYF
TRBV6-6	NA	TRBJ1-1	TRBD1	TGTGCCAGCAGCTACAGGGGATCTGAAGCTTTCTTT	CASSYRGSEAFF
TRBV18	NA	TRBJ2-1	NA	TGTGCCAGCTCACCATATAGACAGCCCAGACTCTCCTACAACGAGCAGTTCTTC	CASSPYRQPRLSYNEQFF
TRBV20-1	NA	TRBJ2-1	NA	TGCAGTGCTAGTCAAGCTAAAGGCAACAATGAGCAGTTCTTC	CSASQAKGNNEQFF
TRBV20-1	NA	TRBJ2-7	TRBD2	TGCAGTGCTTCGTTACTAGCGGGAGCCCCCCGTCACGAGCAGTACTTC	CSASLLAGAPRHEQYF
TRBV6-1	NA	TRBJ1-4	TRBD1	TGTGCCAGCAGGGACAGGCCGGATAATGAAAAACTGTTTTTT	CASRDRPDNEKLFF
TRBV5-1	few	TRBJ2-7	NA	TGCGCCAGCAGCTATGGGACCAGGGCCTACGAGCAGTACTTC	CASSYGTRAYEQYF
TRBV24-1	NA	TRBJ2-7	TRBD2	TGTGCCACCGGTGGGACTAGCGGGTCATGGGGCGAGCAGTACTTC	CATGGTSGSWGEQYF
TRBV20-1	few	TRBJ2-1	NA	TGCAGTGCTAGGCGCTACAATGAGCAGTTCTTC	CSARRYNEQFF
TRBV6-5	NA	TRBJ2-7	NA	TGTGCCAGCAGTTACTCGTGGACCACCTCCTACGAGCAGTACTTC	CASSYSWTTSYEQYF
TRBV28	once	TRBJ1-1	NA	TGTGCCAGCAGGCCCCCAGAGAACACTGAAGCTTTCTTT	CASRPPENTEAFF
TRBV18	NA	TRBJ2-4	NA	TGTGCCAGCTCACGGTATTTAGCCAAAAACATTCAGTACTTC	CASSRYLAKNIQYF
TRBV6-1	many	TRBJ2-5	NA	TGTGCCAGCAGTGAAAGGAGGGTCGGGACCCAGTACTTC	CASSERRVGTQYF
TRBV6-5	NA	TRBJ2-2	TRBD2	TGTGCCAGCATCCTTCGTTGGACTAGCGGGATCCGTAAAGGCACCGGGGAGCTGTTTTTT	CASILRWTSGIRKGTGELFF
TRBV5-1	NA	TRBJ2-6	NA	TGCGCCAGCACCACCAGACGGACCTCTGGGGCCAACGTCCCGACTTTC	CASTTRRTSGANVPTF
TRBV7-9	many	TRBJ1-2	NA	TGTGCCAGCAGCTTAGGAGGAGGGGCTGGGCACGGCTACACCTTC	CASSLGGGAGHGYTF
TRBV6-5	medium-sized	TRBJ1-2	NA	TGTACCAGCGGGCAGAACTATGGCTACACCTTC	CTSGQNYGYTF
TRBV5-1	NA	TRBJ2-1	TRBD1	TGCGCCAGCAGCTTGGATGTCGGGACAGGGGCTAGCAATGAGCAGTTCTTC	CASSLDVGTGASNEQFF
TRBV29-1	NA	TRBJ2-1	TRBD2	TGCAGCGTAGCGGGGGTTAATGAGCAGTTCTTC	CSVAGVNEQFF
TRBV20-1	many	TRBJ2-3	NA	TGCAGTGCTGTGTATTTAGCAGATACGCAGTATTTT	CSAVYLADTQYF
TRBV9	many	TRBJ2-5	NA	TGTGCCAGCAGCGTAGGTGTCCATAAGGAGACCCAGTACTTC	CASSVGVHKETQYF
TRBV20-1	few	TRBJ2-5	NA	TGCAGTGCTTGGCGGCCTACGGCAGGGAGGGAGACCCAGTACTTC	CSAWRPTAGRETQYF
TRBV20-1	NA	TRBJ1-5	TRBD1	TGCAGTGCTAAACGACAGGGGGCAGTCCAGCCCCAGCATTTT	CSAKRQGAVQPQHF
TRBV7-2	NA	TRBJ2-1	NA	TGTGCCAGCAGCTTAGCGAGGGTCAGCAATGAGCAGTTCTTC	CASSLARVSNEQFF
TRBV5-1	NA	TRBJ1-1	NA	TGCGCCCGCAGCTTGGCCGTTGAGGGGACTGAAGCTTTCTTT	CARSLAVEGTEAFF
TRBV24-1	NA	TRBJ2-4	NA	TGTGCCACCAGTGATTTTAAGAACATTCAGTACTTC	CATSDFKNIQYF
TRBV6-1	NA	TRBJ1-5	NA	TGTGCCAGCATGATACAGACACCCACCCTCACCGGCAATCAGTCCCAGCATTTT	CASMIQTPTLTGNQSQHF
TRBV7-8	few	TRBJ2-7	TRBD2	TGTGCCAGCAGCTTAGTTGGGGCGGGAGGAGACTACGAGCAGTACTTC	CASSLVGAGGDYEQYF
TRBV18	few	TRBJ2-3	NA	TGTGCCAGCTCACCACGGCCGGGGATCACAGATACGCAGTATTTT	CASSPRPGITDTQYF
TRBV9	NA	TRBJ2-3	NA	TGTGCCAGCAGCCTAAGGGAAGGGCACACAGATACGCAGTATTTT	CASSLREGHTDTQYF